Sequencing of this TCR beta chain was carried out in a study of response to subunit inactivated influenza vaccine. Study findings and constraints: It was the authors' suggestion that each seasonal influenza vaccination recruits few new T cells.

Unmatched junction bases numbered 5, after V lost 6 bases and J lost 3 bases. CDR3 length equals 14 residues. CDR1 is MNHEY and CDR2 is SVGEGT in the germline V gene. This clonotype was detected only a few times. What it binds is unknown. TCRdb redid the calling of the RT-PCR reads with MiXCR, one entry per CDR3 protein. The sample has some 500,000 distinct CDR3 sequences; around 25% are singletons. This receptor was taken from a man aged 50-60 years who received an inactivated influenza vaccine. V gene TRBV6-2 or TRBV6-3 combines with J gene TRBJ2-1; TRBD2 matches at 7 bases. The source material was CD4+ T cells sorted from PBMCs, sampled 4 to 6 days after vaccination. In nucleotides, the CDR3 is TGTGCCAGCAGCCGGAGCGGGATCTACAATGAGCAGTTCTTC. Encoded protein: CASSRSGIYNEQFF.